The 12 T cell receptor beta chains listed next were all sequenced from one sample in a study of blood T cells in healthy people across ages. Alongside a J-beta primer mix, a sample-barcoded 5' primer served in a second PCR lasting about 6 to 12 cycles. Using its own MiXCR run on the 5' RACE reads, TCRdb lists one record per CDR3 protein. The data contain about 1.1 million distinct CDR3 sequences, under 40% of them singletons. Sequencing was done on a sample of blood. The receptors here all came from a man younger than 30 in good health.

The chain employs TRBV7-2 and TRBJ2-3, with D uncertain. Trimming left V 8 bases short and J 7 bases short, with 13 bases between. Germline V lookup: CDR1 SGHTA, CDR2 FQGNSA. The CDR3 length is 12 residues. The CDR3 reads CASLDVLNTQYF. As DNA, the CDR3 is TGTGCCAGCCTCGATGTCCTGAATACGCAGTATTTT. Variable domain in full (rest from reference TRBV7-2 and TRBJ2-3): GAGVSQSPSNKVTEKGKDVELRCDPISGHTALYWYRQSLGQGLEFLIYFQGNSAPDKSGLPSDRFSAERTGGSVSTLTIQRTQQEDSAVYLCASLDVLNTQYFGPGTRLTVL.

This sequence joins TRBV4-2 and TRBJ2-3; D may be TRBD1 or TRBD2 (5 bases each). The V end lost 3 bases, the J end lost 6 bases, and 13 bases lay between the germline ends. Looked up from germline, CDR1 is LGHNA and CDR2 is YNFKEQ. The CDR3 has 14 residues. The CDR3 loop reads CASSHGDRSDTQYF. CDR3 nucleotides: TGTGCCAGCAGCCACGGGGACCGGTCGGATACGCAGTATTTT.

In this sample, this clonotype turned up a few times. The chain is built from TRBV27 and TRBJ1-2; D ambiguous. Germline CDR1 is MNHEY and CDR2 is SMNVEV (reference sequence). Trimming shortened V by 4 bases and J by 1 base, and 22 bases separated the two germline ends. The CDR3 length is 18 residues. Written as DNA, the CDR3 is TGTGCCAGCAGTTCCCGGTGGACGGAGCAAACTAATAACTATGGCTACACCTTC. Encoded protein: CASSSRWTEQTNNYGYTF.

This clonotype showed up just a few times. The chain combines TRBV20-1 with TRBJ1-4, with D possibly being TRBD1 (6 bases). Germline CDR1 reads DFQATT; CDR2 reads SNEGSKA (reference sequence). Trimming removed 3 bases at V and 0 bases at J, with 14 bases between. This CDR3 has 16 amino acids. The CDR3 loop is CSARSGARTTNEKLFF. The CDR3 nucleotides are TGCAGTGCTAGGTCAGGGGCCCGAACAACTAATGAAAAACTGTTTTTT.

This chain connects TRBV6-2 or TRBV6-3 to TRBJ2-5, with D tentatively TRBD1 (6 bases). From germline, CDR1 is MNHEY and CDR2 SVGEGT. With 5 bases removed from V and 5 bases from J, the gap between germline ends came to 18 bases. The CDR3 has 15 amino acids. CDR3 sequence reads: CASSTLQGPMETQYF. The CDR3 DNA sequence: TGTGCCAGCAGTACCCTACAGGGACCGATGGAGACCCAGTACTTC.

This clonotype showed up many times. This chain connects TRBV13 to TRBJ1-1; D remains unclear. Deletions cut 3 bases from V and 5 bases from J, with 7 bases between. The germline CDR1 and CDR2 sequences are PRHDT and FYEKMQ (reference sequence). This CDR3 comprises 12 residues. The CDR3 protein is CASSFLRTEAFF. The CDR3 DNA sequence: TGTGCCAGCAGCTTTCTCCGGACTGAAGCTTTCTTT. The variable domain in full, with the rest retrieved from reference TRBV13 and TRBJ1-1, is AAGVIQSPRHLIKEKRETATLKCYPIPRHDTVYWYQQGPGQDPQFLISFYEKMQSDKGSIPDRFSAQQFSDYHSELNMSSLELGDSALYFCASSFLRTEAFFGQGTRLTVV.

This clonotype was seen more than once but under ten times. This chain joins TRBV27 and TRBJ1-2; TRBD1 agrees at 7 bases. In germline, CDR1 is MNHEY, CDR2 SMNVEV (reference sequence). V gave up 6 bases and J gave up 8 bases; unmatched junction bases: 12. The CDR3 runs 14 residues. The CDR3 bases are TGTGCCAGCAGCCATGCCGGCCAGGGGGAAGGCTACACCTTC. Protein sequence: CASSHAGQGEGYTF.

This clonotype has more than one count but fewer than ten. This chain links TRBV7-2 with TRBJ2-4; D tentatively fits TRBD1 or TRBD2 (5 bases each). The closer fit of TRBJ2-7 to the DNA end suggests the J call may be wrong. CDR1 is SGHTA, CDR2 FQGNSA, per germline. The CDR3 extends over 15 amino acids. CDR3 in amino acids: CASSLIRGAGIEQYF. The CDR3 bases are TGTGCCAGCAGCTTAATAAGAGGGGCTGGTATCGAGCAGTACTTC.

The chain links TRBV11-2 to TRBJ2-7; TRBD1 agrees at 11 bases. V dropped 2 bases and J dropped 6; count of bases not matched to a gene: 12. CDR1 is SGHAT and CDR2 is FQNNGV in the germline V gene. There are 17 residues in the CDR3. CDR3 DNA sequence: TGTGCCAGCAGCTTATCCGTTGGACAGGGGGCGCGAATCGAGCAGTACTTC. Encoded protein: CASSLSVGQGARIEQYF.

This chain connects TRBV9 to TRBJ2-1; D is perhaps TRBD1 or TRBD2 (5 bases each). The CDR3 runs 13 residues. CDR1 is SGDLS and CDR2 is YYNGEE in the germline V gene. V lost 6 bases and J 7 bases, leaving 14 bases between the germline ends. CDR3 amino acids: CASNNAGTNEQFF. The CDR3 DNA sequence: TGTGCCAGCAATAATGCAGGGACGAATGAGCAGTTCTTC.

The J gene is TRBJ1-2, the V gene TRBV20-1; 7 positions match TRBD1. Germline values: CDR1 DFQATT, CDR2 SNEGSKA (reference sequence). J gave up 5 bases and V 2 bases, and 14 bases lay outside the gene matches. The CDR3 is 16 residues long. CDR3 nucleotide sequence: TGCAGTGCTAGACGCACCGGGACAGCGGTAGGGTATGGCTACACCTTC. It encodes CSARRTGTAVGYGYTF.

This clonotype was recorded a few times. This chain joins TRBV4-3 and TRBJ1-2, with 9 bases fitting TRBD1. Germline assignment: CDR1 LGHNA and CDR2 YSLEER. The CDR3 runs 17 residues. The V segment lost 0 bases and the J segment 1 base; nucleotides outside the gene matches: 6. The CDR3 loop is CASSQDRTGVFNYGYTF. The CDR3 bases are TGCGCCAGCAGCCAAGATCGGACAGGGGTATTTAACTATGGCTACACCTTC.